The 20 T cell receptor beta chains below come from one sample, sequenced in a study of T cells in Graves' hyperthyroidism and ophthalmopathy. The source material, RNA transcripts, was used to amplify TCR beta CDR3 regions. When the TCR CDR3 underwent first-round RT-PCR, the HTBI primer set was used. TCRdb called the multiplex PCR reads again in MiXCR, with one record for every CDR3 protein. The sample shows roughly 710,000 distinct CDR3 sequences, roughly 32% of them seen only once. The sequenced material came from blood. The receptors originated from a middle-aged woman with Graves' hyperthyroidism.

The CDR3 DNA is TGTGCCAGCAGTGATCTAGGGGCGGGGGACACAGATACGCAGTATTTT. Its protein is CASSDLGAGDTDTQYF. The chain carries TRBV6-1 and TRBJ2-3; TRBD2 matches at 7 bases. CDR1 is MNHNS, CDR2 SASEGT, per germline. V trimming: 3 bases; J trimming: 2 bases; junction bases outside the gene matches: 8. The CDR3 has 16 amino acids.

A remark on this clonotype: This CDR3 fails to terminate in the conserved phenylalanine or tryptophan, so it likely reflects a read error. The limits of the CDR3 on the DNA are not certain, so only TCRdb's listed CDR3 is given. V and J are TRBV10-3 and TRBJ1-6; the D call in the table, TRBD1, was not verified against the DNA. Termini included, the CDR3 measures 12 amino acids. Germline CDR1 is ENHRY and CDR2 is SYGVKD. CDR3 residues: CAISESKGQTYY.

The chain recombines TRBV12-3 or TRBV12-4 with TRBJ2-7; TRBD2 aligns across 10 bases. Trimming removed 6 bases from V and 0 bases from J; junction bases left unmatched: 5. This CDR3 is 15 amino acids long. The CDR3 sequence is CASRSAGGSSYEQYF. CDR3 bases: TGTGCCAGCAGGTCAGCGGGGGGGAGCTCCTACGAGCAGTACTTC.

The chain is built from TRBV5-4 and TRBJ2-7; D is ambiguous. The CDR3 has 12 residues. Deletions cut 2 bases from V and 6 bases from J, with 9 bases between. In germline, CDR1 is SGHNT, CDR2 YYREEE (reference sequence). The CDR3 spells CASSFDRVEQYF. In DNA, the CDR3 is TGTGCCAGCAGCTTTGACCGGGTCGAGCAGTACTTC.

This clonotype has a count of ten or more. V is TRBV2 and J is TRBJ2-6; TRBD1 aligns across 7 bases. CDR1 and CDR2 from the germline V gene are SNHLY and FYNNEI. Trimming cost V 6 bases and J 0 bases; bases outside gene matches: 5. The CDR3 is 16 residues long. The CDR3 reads CASRIDRDSGANVLTF. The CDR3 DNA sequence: TGTGCCAGCAGAATTGACAGGGACTCTGGGGCCAACGTCCTGACTTTC.

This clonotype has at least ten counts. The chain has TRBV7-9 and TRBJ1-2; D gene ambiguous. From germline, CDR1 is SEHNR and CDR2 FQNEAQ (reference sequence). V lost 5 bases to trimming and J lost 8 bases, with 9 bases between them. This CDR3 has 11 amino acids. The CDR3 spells CASSGVVGYTF. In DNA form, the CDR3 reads TGTGCCAGCAGCGGCGTGGTCGGCTACACCTTC. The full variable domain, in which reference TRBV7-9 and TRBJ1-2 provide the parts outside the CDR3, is DTGVSQNPRHKITKRGQNVTFRCDPISEHNRLYWYRQTLGQGPEFLTYFQNEAQLEKSRLLSDRFSAERPKGSFSTLEIQRTEQGDSAMYLCASSGVVGYTFGSGTRLTVV.

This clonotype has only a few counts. The CDR3 nucleotides are TGCAGTGCTGATGGACTAGCGGGATCCTCCTACGAGCAGTACTTC. As protein: CSADGLAGSSYEQYF. This chain connects TRBV20-1 to TRBJ2-7; 12 nucleotides align to TRBD2. CDR1 and CDR2 (germline): DFQATT, SNEGSKA (reference sequence). V was pared by 5 bases and J by 0 bases, with 5 bases of the junction left unmatched. CDR3 length: 15 residues.

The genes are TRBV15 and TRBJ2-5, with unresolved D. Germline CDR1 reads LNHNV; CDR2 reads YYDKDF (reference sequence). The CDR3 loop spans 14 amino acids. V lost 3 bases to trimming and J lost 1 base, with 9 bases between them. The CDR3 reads CATSSRVFQETQYF. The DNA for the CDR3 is TGTGCCACCAGCAGCCGGGTGTTCCAAGAGACCCAGTACTTC.

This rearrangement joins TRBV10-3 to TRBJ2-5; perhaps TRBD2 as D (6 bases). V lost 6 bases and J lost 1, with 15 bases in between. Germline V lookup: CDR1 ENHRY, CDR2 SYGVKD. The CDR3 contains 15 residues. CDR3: CAIRETGGAQETQYF. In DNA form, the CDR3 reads TGTGCCATCAGGGAGACGGGCGGGGCCCAAGAGACCCAGTACTTC.

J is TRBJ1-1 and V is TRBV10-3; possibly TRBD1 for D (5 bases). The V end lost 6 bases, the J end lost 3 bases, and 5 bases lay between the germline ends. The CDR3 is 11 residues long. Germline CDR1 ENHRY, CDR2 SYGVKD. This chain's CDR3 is CAIRGDTEAFF. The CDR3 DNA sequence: TGTGCCATCAGAGGGGACACTGAAGCTTTCTTT.

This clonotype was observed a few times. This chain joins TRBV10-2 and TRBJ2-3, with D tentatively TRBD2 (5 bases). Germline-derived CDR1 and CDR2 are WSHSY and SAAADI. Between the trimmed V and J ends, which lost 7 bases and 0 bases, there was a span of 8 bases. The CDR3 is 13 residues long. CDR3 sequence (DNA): TGCGCCAGCATGAGCGGTAGCACAGATACGCAGTATTTT. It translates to CASMSGSTDTQYF.

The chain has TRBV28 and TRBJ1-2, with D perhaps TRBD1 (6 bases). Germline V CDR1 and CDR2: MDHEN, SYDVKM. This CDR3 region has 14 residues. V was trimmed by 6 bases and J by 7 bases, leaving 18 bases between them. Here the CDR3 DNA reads TGTGCCAGCAGCCGTACAGCCAGGGGCTTTGGCTACACCTTC. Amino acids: CASSRTARGFGYTF.

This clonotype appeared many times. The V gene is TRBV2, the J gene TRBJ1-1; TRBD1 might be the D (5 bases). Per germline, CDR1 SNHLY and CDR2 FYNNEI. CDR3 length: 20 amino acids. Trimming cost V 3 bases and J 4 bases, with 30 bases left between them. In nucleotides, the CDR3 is TGTGCCAGCAGTGAGGTCCGGGGGTGGTTTGGGTCCATAGGATCCACTGAAGCTTTCTTT. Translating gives CASSEVRGWFGSIGSTEAFF.

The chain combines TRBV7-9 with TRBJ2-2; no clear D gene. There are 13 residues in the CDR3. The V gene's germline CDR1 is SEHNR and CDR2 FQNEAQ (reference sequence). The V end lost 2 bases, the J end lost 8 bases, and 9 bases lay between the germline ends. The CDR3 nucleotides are TGTGCCAGCAGCTTATTTTCCGGGGGGGAGCTGTTTTTT. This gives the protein CASSLFSGGELFF. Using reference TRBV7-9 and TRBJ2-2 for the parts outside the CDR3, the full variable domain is DTGVSQNPRHKITKRGQNVTFRCDPISEHNRLYWYRQTLGQGPEFLTYFQNEAQLEKSRLLSDRFSAERPKGSFSTLEIQRTEQGDSAMYLCASSLFSGGELFFGEGSRLTVL.

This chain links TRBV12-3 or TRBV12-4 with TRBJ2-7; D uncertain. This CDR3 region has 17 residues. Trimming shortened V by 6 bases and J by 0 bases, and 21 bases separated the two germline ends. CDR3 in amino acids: CASRTTTFVDPSYEQYF. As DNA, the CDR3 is TGTGCCAGCAGGACGACAACTTTTGTTGACCCCTCCTACGAGCAGTACTTC.

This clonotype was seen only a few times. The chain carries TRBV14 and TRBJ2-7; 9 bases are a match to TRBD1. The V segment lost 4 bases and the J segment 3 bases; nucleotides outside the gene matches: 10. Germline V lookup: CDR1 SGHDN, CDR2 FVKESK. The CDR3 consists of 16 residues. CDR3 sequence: CASSPLMYRGHYEQYF. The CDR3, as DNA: TGTGCCAGCAGCCCCCTCATGTACAGGGGGCACTACGAGCAGTACTTC. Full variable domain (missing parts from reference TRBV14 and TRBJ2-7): EAGVTQFPSHSVIEKGQTVTLRCDPISGHDNLYWYRRVMGKEIKFLLHFVKESKQDESGMPNNRFLAERTGGTYSTLKVQPAELEDSGVYFCASSPLMYRGHYEQYFGPGTRLTVT.

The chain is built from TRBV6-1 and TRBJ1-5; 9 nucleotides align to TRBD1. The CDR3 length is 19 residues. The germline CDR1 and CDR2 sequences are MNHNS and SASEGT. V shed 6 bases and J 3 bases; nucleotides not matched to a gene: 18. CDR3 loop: CASRQTPCDRGDSNQPQHF. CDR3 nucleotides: TGTGCCAGCAGACAGACGCCCTGTGACAGGGGGGATTCCAATCAGCCCCAGCATTTT.

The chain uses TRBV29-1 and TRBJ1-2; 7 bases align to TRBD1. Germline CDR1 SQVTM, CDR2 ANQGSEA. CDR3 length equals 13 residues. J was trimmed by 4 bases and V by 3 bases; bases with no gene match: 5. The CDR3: CSVELGQLYGYTF. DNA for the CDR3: TGCAGCGTTGAGTTGGGACAGCTCTATGGCTACACCTTC.

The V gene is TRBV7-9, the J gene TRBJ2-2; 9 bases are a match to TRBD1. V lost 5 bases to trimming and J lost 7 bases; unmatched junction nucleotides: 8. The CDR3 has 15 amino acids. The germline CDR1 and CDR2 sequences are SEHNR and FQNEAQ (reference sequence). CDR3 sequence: CASSPRGTGYGELFF. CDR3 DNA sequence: TGTGCCAGCAGCCCCCGGGGGACAGGGTACGGGGAGCTGTTTTTT.

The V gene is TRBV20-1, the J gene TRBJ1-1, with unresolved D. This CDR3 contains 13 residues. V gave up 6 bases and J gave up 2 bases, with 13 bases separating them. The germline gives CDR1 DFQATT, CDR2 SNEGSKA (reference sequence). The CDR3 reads CSATGRLNTEAFF. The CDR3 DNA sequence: TGCAGTGCCACCGGACGGCTAAACACTGAAGCTTTCTTT.